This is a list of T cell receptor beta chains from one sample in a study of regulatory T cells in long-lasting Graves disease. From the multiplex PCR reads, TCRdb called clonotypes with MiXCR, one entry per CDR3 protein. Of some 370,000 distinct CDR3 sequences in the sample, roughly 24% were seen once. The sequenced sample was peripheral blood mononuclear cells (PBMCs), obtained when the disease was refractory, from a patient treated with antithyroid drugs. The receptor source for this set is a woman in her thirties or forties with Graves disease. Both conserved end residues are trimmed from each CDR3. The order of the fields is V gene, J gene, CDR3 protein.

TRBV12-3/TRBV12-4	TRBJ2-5	ASSLDGQRRGTQY
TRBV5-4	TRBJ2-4	ASSLVGTPRLAKNIQY
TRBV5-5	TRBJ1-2	ATGLGGFDYGYT
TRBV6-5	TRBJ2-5	ASSPSEQETQY
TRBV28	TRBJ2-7	ASSLSRRDSYEQY
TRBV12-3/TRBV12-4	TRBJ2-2	ASTTWGRKNTGELF
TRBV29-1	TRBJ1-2	SALSPFRGYT
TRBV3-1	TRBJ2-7	ASSQSADLYEQY
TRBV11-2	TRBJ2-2	ASSHSGIGTGELF
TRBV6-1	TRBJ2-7	ASSQILASSYEQY
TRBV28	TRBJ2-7	ASSFPTGTLTYEQY
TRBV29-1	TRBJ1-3	SVEPGAGNTIY
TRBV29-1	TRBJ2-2	SVEGLSGLAGEVGELF
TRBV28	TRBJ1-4	ASSVLENEKLF
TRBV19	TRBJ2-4	ASRPQGSLAKNIQY
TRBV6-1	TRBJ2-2	ASSTDRANTGELF
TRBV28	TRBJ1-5	ASRPGQGLNQPQH
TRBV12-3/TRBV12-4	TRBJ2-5	ASSFPGRETQY
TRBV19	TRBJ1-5	ASSIVPNQPQH
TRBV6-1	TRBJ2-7	ASSEGQLFYEQY
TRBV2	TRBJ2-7	ASQFSGRPYEQY
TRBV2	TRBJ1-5	ASSGSTGAFQPQH
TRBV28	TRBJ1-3	ASSLATSGNTIY
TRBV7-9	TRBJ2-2	ASSPGLALVTGELF